Listed below are T cell receptor beta chains from one sample, sequenced in a study of beta chain features in type 1 diabetes. Libraries were prepared by immunoSEQ multiplex PCR; TCRdb keeps only in-frame clonotypes and omits some of them. The sample carries 350,000 to 400,000 clones, more than 13% recorded once. Input material: naive CD4+ T cells from blood. The receptors here all came from a young woman in good health. CDR3s leave out the opening cysteine and the closing phenylalanine or tryptophan. A D gene is named only where the DNA matches it firmly.

j_gene | v_gene | d_gene | CDR3aa
TRBJ2-7 | TRBV14 | TRBD2 | ASSYFLSSGDGEQY
TRBJ2-1 | TRBV14 | - | ASSALSQGEQF
TRBJ1-2 | TRBV28 | TRBD1 | ASNKGQGYGYT
TRBJ2-3 | TRBV6-5 | TRBD2 | ASTLAGGTDTQY
TRBJ2-6 | TRBV7-9 | - | ASSLVTGSGANVLT
TRBJ2-3 | TRBV19 | TRBD1 | ASSTSGTGVPDTQY
TRBJ2-1 | TRBV4-3 | - | ASSSGPSGTEPEQF
TRBJ2-3 | TRBV11-3 | - | ASSLQPGSTDTQY
TRBJ2-6 | TRBV7-8 | - | ASSHDRIGYGANVLT
TRBJ2-7 | TRBV29-1 | TRBD1 | SVVGTAPYEQY
TRBJ2-2 | TRBV5-1 | TRBD1 | ASSLRQGDTGELF
TRBJ1-2 | TRBV7-2 | - | ASSFEGIPSDGYT
TRBJ2-2 | TRBV7-9 | TRBD1 | ASSLGQGAGELF
TRBJ2-3 | TRBV14 | TRBD2 | ASSQGIAGVADTQY
TRBJ1-5 | TRBV30 | TRBD1 | AWRGQNNQPQH
TRBJ2-5 | TRBV29-1 | - | SVMTSGETQY
TRBJ2-1 | TRBV18 | - | ASSPFSSQYNEQF
TRBJ1-1 | TRBV30 | - | AWGINTEAF
TRBJ1-4 | TRBV14 | TRBD1 | ASSRQGLSNEKLF
TRBJ1-5 | TRBV30 | TRBD1 | AFSGTGGNQPQH
TRBJ2-1 | TRBV5-1 | - | ASSSLLNEQF
TRBJ2-2 | TRBV5-1 | - | ASSADRVTGELF
TRBJ2-7 | TRBV5-1 | - | ASSLDAGSSYEQY
TRBJ2-4 | TRBV29-1 | TRBD1 | SKNPSSRGQY